This TCR beta chain was retrieved from a study of graft-versus-host responses after intestinal transplantation. Overall study context: Transplants given to recipients were multivisceral, liver-intestinal, or isolated intestinal. The study gave all recipients anti-thymocyte globulin induction, then tacrolimus and steroids for roughly 3 years.

This clone has just a few counts. The authors combined around 200,000 CFSE-labeled responder cells with around 200,000 irradiated, violet-dye-labeled stimulator cells in plates. The responders that had proliferated, CFSE-low CD3+CD4+ and CD3+CD8+ cells, were sorted after the reaction. Sequencing used immunoSEQ multiplex PCR; TCRdb keeps in-frame clones, though not all of them. In the table there are 10,000 to 15,000 clones, less than 40% of which are singletons. Study-wide findings and caveats: Recipient-marrow GvH clones were detected, some having first appeared in ileum or blood.

Per germline, CDR1 MNHEY and CDR2 SVGAGI. The CDR3 runs 15 residues. With V trimmed by 0 bases and J by 2 bases, 4 bases remained unmatched. Sequenced material: alloreactive CD8+ T cells from a mixed lymphocyte reaction culture, taken before intestinal transplant. Stated subset: CFSE-low proliferating T cells sorted from approximately 6-day pre-transplant mixed lymphocyte reaction (GvH or HvG direction). This rearrangement joins TRBV6-5 to TRBJ2-7; 7 bases line up with TRBD2. The sequence came from a human patient who received an intestinal transplant. CDR3 sequence reads: CASSYSPGGPYEQYF. CDR3 nucleotides: TGTGCCAGCAGTTACTCCCCGGGAGGCCCCTACGAGCAGTACTTC.